These 27 T cell receptor beta chains were sequenced from one sample in a study of vaccination and CD4 T cells after COVID-19. Treatment of the sample: approximately 11-day PBMC culture with coronavirus spike peptide pools or control peptides (ViraFEST assay). The antigens these receptors bind are not known. Cultured CD4+ T cell DNA was sequenced using the Oncomine TCR Beta short-read assay. MiXCR, run by TCRdb on the PCR reads, gives a single entry per CDR3 protein. The table lists around 20,000 distinct CDR3 sequences, roughly 31% of them singletons. The sequenced sample consisted of cultured CD4+ T cells from blood. These TCRs come from a human donor with COVID-19.

Here the CDR3 reads CASSLEVDSGGADTQYF. DNA of the CDR3: TGTGCCAGCAGCTTAGAAGTCGATAGCGGGGGTGCAGATACGCAGTATTTT. The genes are TRBV7-2 and TRBJ2-3; 9 nucleotides match TRBD2. CDR3 length: 17 residues. In germline, CDR1 is SGHTA, CDR2 FQGNSA. V was pared by 1 base and J by 4 bases, with 9 bases of the junction left unmatched.

The chain recombines TRBV25-1 with TRBJ2-2; a possible D gene is TRBD1 (5 bases). The CDR3 sequence is 13 residues long. CDR1 is MGHDK, CDR2 SYGVNS, per germline. CDR3 coding DNA: TGTGACCCTTCAGGGTTGAACACCGGGGAGCTGTTTTTT. Protein: CDPSGLNTGELFF.

The rearrangement links TRBV14 to TRBJ2-4; 9 nucleotides agree with TRBD2. V lost 0 bases to trimming and J lost 1 base; unmatched junction nucleotides: 10. The CDR3 is 19 residues long. From germline, CDR1 is SGHDN and CDR2 FVKESK. CDR3 nucleotides: TGTGCCAGCAGCCAAGATCATAGCGGGGGATCTTTGGCCAAAAACATTCAGTACTTC. This gives the protein CASSQDHSGGSLAKNIQYF.

A few counts support this clonotype. The chain uses TRBV20-1 and TRBJ1-6; D is ambiguous. V lost 6 bases, J lost 0 bases, and 12 bases lay in between. The CDR3 sequence is 15 residues long. Germline V gene sequence: CDR1 DFQATT, CDR2 SNEGSKA (reference sequence). CDR3 nucleotide sequence: TGCAGTGCAAGACCGCCGAGCTCCTATAATTCACCCCTCCACTTT. It specifies CSARPPSSYNSPLHF.

This clonotype was counted only a few times. The V call is TRBV28, the J call TRBJ1-1; D ambiguous. CDR1 is MDHEN and CDR2 is SYDVKM in the germline V gene. CDR3 size: 11 residues. With 5 bases removed from V and 3 bases from J, the gap between germline ends came to 4 bases. CDR3 residues: CASSTYTEAFF. The CDR3, as DNA: TGTGCCAGCAGTACTTACACTGAAGCTTTCTTT.

In this sample, this clonotype turned up a few times. J is TRBJ2-5 and V is TRBV28; 7 positions match TRBD1. V dropped 1 base and J dropped 3; count of bases not matched to a gene: 2. Germline CDR1 and CDR2: MDHEN and SYDVKM. The CDR3 is 14 residues long. CDR3 sequence: CASSLLGTEETQYF. The CDR3 DNA reads as TGTGCCAGCAGTTTATTGGGGACAGAAGAGACCCAGTACTTC.

This chain uses TRBV2 with TRBJ2-7; the match to TRBD1 covers 8 bases. The germline V gene has CDR1 SNHLY and CDR2 FYNNEI. This CDR3 has 13 amino acids. The V gene end was trimmed by 7 bases and the J gene end by 5 bases; junction bases not matched to a gene: 7. CDR3 amino acids: CASNSGGFHEQYF. In nucleotides, the CDR3 is TGTGCCAGCAATTCAGGGGGCTTCCACGAGCAGTACTTC.

This clonotype was observed a handful of times. This chain links TRBV2 with TRBJ1-1; D not resolved. CDR1 is SNHLY and CDR2 is FYNNEI in the germline V gene. With 3 bases removed from V and 4 bases from J, the gap between germline ends came to 15 bases. The CDR3 runs 15 residues. Here the CDR3 reads CASSDSPRRGTEAFF. The CDR3 coding sequence is TGTGCCAGCAGTGATAGCCCACGACGGGGCACTGAAGCTTTCTTT.

This clonotype is judged medium-sized (0.01 to 0.1%). V is TRBV7-2 and J is TRBJ1-2; no firm D call. The CDR3 covers 14 residues. V dropped 5 bases and J dropped 8 bases, with 18 bases sitting between them. The germline V gene encodes CDR1 SGHTA and CDR2 FQGNSA. The DNA of the CDR3 is TGTGCCAGCAGCCCGAGCGGGCGACATCAAGGCTACACCTTC. Its protein is CASSPSGRHQGYTF.

DNA for the CDR3: TGTGCCAGCAGCTCCCAGGACAGAGATTATGGCTACACCTTC. The encoded protein is CASSSQDRDYGYTF. J is TRBJ1-2 and V is TRBV11-1, with a tentative D call TRBD1 (6 bases). CDR1 is SGHAT and CDR2 is FQDESV in the germline V gene (reference sequence). The ends were cut back, 4 bases at V and 5 bases at J, with 14 bases in the middle. The CDR3 is 14 residues long.

This chain links TRBV19 with TRBJ1-5; 7 nucleotides align to TRBD1. V gave up 6 bases and J gave up 4 bases; unmatched junction bases: 3. The length of the CDR3 is 13 residues. Germline CDR1 and CDR2: LNHDA and SQIVND (reference sequence). The CDR3 loop is CASSNRGNQPQHF. The CDR3 DNA is TGTGCCAGTAGCAACAGGGGAAATCAGCCCCAGCATTTT. Complete variable domain (other parts from reference TRBV19 and TRBJ1-5): DGGITQSPKYLFRKEGQNVTLSCEQNLNHDAMYWYRQDPGQGLRLIYYSQIVNDFQKGDIAEGYSVSREKKESFPLTVTSAQKNPTAFYLCASSNRGNQPQHFGDGTRLSIL.

This chain links TRBV6-1 with TRBJ2-7; perhaps TRBD1 as D (5 bases). Germline values: CDR1 MNHNS, CDR2 SASEGT. The CDR3 contains 17 residues. Trimming pared 8 bases from V and 2 bases from J, leaving 25 bases between. CDR3 protein: CASYPNGLGEDPYEQYF. The CDR3 nucleotides read TGTGCCAGCTACCCCAACGGGCTAGGGGAAGATCCCTACGAGCAGTACTTC.

This clonotype was observed a handful of times. The J gene is TRBJ1-5, the V gene TRBV25-1; tentative D call: TRBD1 (6 bases). The CDR3 totals 15 residues. V was trimmed by 6 bases and J by 3 bases, leaving 15 bases between them. Germline V lookup: CDR1 MGHDK, CDR2 SYGVNS. In DNA form, the CDR3 reads TGTGCCAGCAGGGGGGCAGGGTCCGTCAATCAGCCCCAGCATTTT. Amino acid sequence: CASRGAGSVNQPQHF.

The chain joins TRBV27 to TRBJ2-4; TRBD1 aligns across 8 bases. CDR3 length: 15 amino acids. Trimming took 1 base from V and 8 from J; bases not matched to a gene: 7. CDR1 is MNHEY, CDR2 SMNVEV, per germline (reference sequence). CDR3 loop: CASSLYGTGGDIQYF. CDR3 DNA sequence: TGTGCCAGCAGTTTATACGGGACAGGAGGGGACATTCAGTACTTC.

V usage is TRBV7-8 and J usage is TRBJ2-7; possibly TRBD1 for D (6 bases). The CDR3 contains 13 residues. Germline CDR1 SGHVS, CDR2 FQNEAQ. V lost 5 bases and J 2 bases, leaving 10 bases between the germline ends. This CDR3 reads CASSQGPPYEQYF. The CDR3 region has the DNA TGTGCCAGCAGCCAGGGGCCCCCCTACGAGCAGTACTTC.

This clonotype was seen only once. V is TRBV30 and J is TRBJ2-2, with D perhaps matching TRBD2 (7 bases). Germline V gene sequence: CDR1 GTSNPN, CDR2 SVGIG (reference sequence). The CDR3 totals 16 residues. Trimming shortened V by 3 bases and J by 5 bases, and 19 bases separated the two germline ends. In nucleotides, the CDR3 is TGTGCCTGGAGCCTTCGCGGGGGCTTCGGGACCGGGGAGCTGTTTTTT. As protein: CAWSLRGGFGTGELFF.

The chain is built from TRBV9 and TRBJ1-1; no clear D. The germline V and J ends were trimmed by 0 bases and 1 base, with 7 bases remaining between them. Germline CDR1 reads SGDLS; CDR2 reads YYNGEE. This CDR3 spans 14 amino acids. DNA of the CDR3: TGTGCCAGCAGCGTAGATCTGGCGAACACTGAAGCTTTCTTT. Residues: CASSVDLANTEAFF. The variable domain in full, completed from reference TRBV9 and TRBJ1-1, reads DSGVTQTPKHLITATGQRVTLRCSPRSGDLSVYWYQQSLDQGLQFLIQYYNGEERAKGNILERFSAQQFPDLHSELNLSSLELGDSALYFCASSVDLANTEAFFGQGTRLTVV.

This chain uses TRBV15 with TRBJ2-3; perhaps TRBD2 as D (7 bases). The CDR3 runs to 16 residues. The V gene's germline CDR1 is LNHNV and CDR2 YYDKDF (reference sequence). Between the trimmed V and J ends, which lost 0 bases and 2 bases, there was a span of 12 bases. CDR3 region: CATSREQGRVTDTQYF. The DNA for the CDR3 is TGTGCCACCAGCAGAGAGCAGGGGAGGGTCACAGATACGCAGTATTTT.

In its sample, this clonotype was seen a few times. The CDR3 is CASSWQSGGYTF. CDR3 nucleotides: TGTGCCAGCAGCTGGCAATCTGGAGGCTACACCTTC. The gene calls are TRBV7-2 and TRBJ1-2; no firm D call. The CDR3 runs to 12 residues. Germline V lookup: CDR1 SGHTA, CDR2 FQGNSA. V was pared by 4 bases and J by 8 bases, with 11 bases between. The entire variable domain, with the rest obtained from reference TRBV7-2 and TRBJ1-2, is as follows: GAGVSQSPSNKVTEKGKDVELRCDPISGHTALYWYRQSLGQGLEFLIYFQGNSAPDKSGLPSDRFSAERTGGSVSTLTIQRTQQEDSAVYLCASSWQSGGYTFGSGTRLTVV.

V usage is TRBV4-1 and J usage is TRBJ2-3; perhaps D is TRBD1 or TRBD2 (7 bases each). The CDR3 contains 16 residues. Germline CDR1 is MGHRA and CDR2 is YSYEKL. The V end lost 0 bases, the J end lost 8 bases, and 18 bases lay between the germline ends. The chain's CDR3 is CASSQDRGGGGSTQYF. The CDR3 DNA reads as TGCGCCAGCAGCCAAGATCGAGGGGGCGGGGGTAGTACGCAGTATTTT.

This rearrangement joins TRBV5-1 to TRBJ2-5; D unclear. Germline V gives CDR1 SGHRS, CDR2 YFSETQ. This CDR3 comprises 13 residues. Trimming took off 2 bases at V and 4 bases at J, with 9 bases between the two ends. DNA for the CDR3: TGCGCCAGCAGCTTTACATTCACAGAGACCCAGTACTTC. Encoded protein: CASSFTFTETQYF.

The V gene is TRBV18, the J gene TRBJ1-3; 7 nucleotides agree with TRBD1. Trimming took 3 bases from V and 2 from J; bases not matched to a gene: 7. Germline CDR1 is KGHSH and CDR2 is LQKENI. This CDR3 has 16 residues. CDR3 sequence: CASSPSRQGAGNTIYF. DNA of the CDR3: TGTGCCAGCTCACCCTCGAGGCAGGGGGCTGGAAACACCATATATTTT.

This clonotype was seen a handful of times. The rearrangement uses TRBV10-1 and TRBJ2-7, with 8 bases matching TRBD1. The J segment lost 5 bases and the V segment lost 3 bases, leaving 6 bases of the junction unmatched. Germline values: CDR1 WNHNN, CDR2 SYGVQD (reference sequence). The CDR3 contains 14 residues. CDR3 nucleotide sequence: TGCGCCAGCAGTGATACAGGACAGGGAAACGAGCAGTACTTC. This sequence encodes CASSDTGQGNEQYF.

The chain couples TRBV5-6 to TRBJ1-1, with TRBD1 as a possible D gene (5 bases). In germline, CDR1 is SGHDT, CDR2 YYEEEE. This CDR3 has 14 amino acids. V was trimmed by 1 base and J by 9 bases, leaving 16 bases between them. The CDR3 here is CASSLRTPGAQAFF. The CDR3 coding sequence is TGTGCCAGCAGCTTGAGGACCCCCGGGGCCCAAGCTTTCTTT.

This clonotype was counted a few times. This chain joins TRBV5-4 and TRBJ1-6; 7 bases fit TRBD1. Germline V CDR1 and CDR2: SGHNT, YYREEE (reference sequence). This CDR3 is built from 15 residues. Germline trimming cut 0 bases from V and 10 bases from J; bases unmatched to any gene: 7. CDR3 DNA sequence: TGTGCCAGCAGCTTGGGACAGGGAAACCAATCACCCCTCCACTTT. It yields the protein CASSLGQGNQSPLHF.

The chain carries TRBV6-5 and TRBJ1-2; a weak D match, TRBD1 (6 bases). V lost 2 bases to trimming and J lost 8 bases, with 12 bases between them. There are 13 residues in the CDR3. Germline V CDR1 and CDR2: MNHEY, SVGAGI. This chain's CDR3 is CASSYEQGRGYTF. The CDR3 DNA follows: TGTGCCAGCAGTTACGAACAGGGTAGGGGCTACACCTTC.

The sample holds a few counts of this clonotype. V gene TRBV7-2 combines with J gene TRBJ1-1; tentatively, D is TRBD1 (5 bases). Trimming left V 3 bases short and J 4 bases short, with 12 bases between. The germline CDR1 and CDR2 sequences are SGHTA and FQGNSA. The CDR3 contains 14 residues. CDR3 amino acids: CASSLGVVGTEAFF. For the CDR3, the DNA is TGTGCCAGCAGCTTGGGGGTTGTTGGCACTGAAGCTTTCTTT.